This paragraph reports one T cell receptor beta chain. Its cognate antigen is unknown. Produced via immunoSEQ multiplex PCR; TCRdb's table is partial and in-frame only. The sample contains around 94,000 clones, around 90% of which appear only once. This specimen belongs to a study of OX40 agonist ivuxolimab in advanced cancers. Study summary: Mean age about 60 years, range about 23 to 79; 82.7% male. Findings and caveats of the study: At 0.1 to 3.0 mg/kg and by week 6, CD4+ and CD8+ T cells in the blood had expanded clonally.

Patients were ruled out by autoimmune disease history or systemic immunosuppression. The CDR3 totals 11 residues. The V and J ends lost 3 bases and 9 bases respectively, with 6 bases between them. The germline V gene has CDR1 ENHRY and CDR2 SYGVKD. The source of this sequence is an adult with an advanced solid tumor such as melanoma, head and neck, liver or kidney cancer. This rearrangement joins TRBV10-3 to TRBJ2-1; either TRBD1 or TRBD2 may fit D (5 bases each). Sequenced material: CD4+ or CD8+ T cells sorted from blood, taken in a trial of the OX40 agonist ivuxolimab. CDR3 protein: CAISDGAEQFF. CDR3 coding DNA: TGTGCCATCAGTGACGGGGCTGAGCAGTTCTTC.